Presented here are 20 T cell receptor beta chains from one specimen sequenced in a study of blood T cell repertoires in COVID-19. Measured with immunoSEQ multiplex PCR; TCRdb has only the in-frame clones, and not every one. This table has fewer than 250,000 clones, around 86% appearing once. The material sequenced was peripheral blood. Source of these receptors: a man in his fifties or sixties with COVID-19, enrolled during active disease.

This chain connects TRBV9 to TRBJ2-5; 7 bases line up with TRBD1. This CDR3 is built from 15 residues. Trimming removed 0 bases from V and 5 bases from J; junction bases left unmatched: 7. CDR1 SGDLS and CDR2 YYNGEE come from the germline V gene. CDR3 sequence (DNA): TGTGCCAGCAGCGTAGAGGGACAGCCCAGGGAGACCCAGTACTTC. This encodes CASSVEGQPRETQYF.

The chain links TRBV5-5 to TRBJ2-2, with 10 bases aligning to TRBD2. This CDR3 is built from 18 residues. In germline, CDR1 is SGHKS, CDR2 YYEKEE (reference sequence). V lost 0 bases and J lost 4; bases outside the gene matches: 9. CDR3 DNA: TGTGCCAGCAGCTTGGTCTTAGCGGGGGGCCGGGGCACCGGGGAGCTGTTTTTT. Its translation is CASSLVLAGGRGTGELFF.

The rearrangement links TRBV25-1 to TRBJ1-4; possible D gene TRBD1, 6 bases. V gave up 6 bases and J gave up 7 bases, with 24 bases separating them. Per the germline V gene, CDR1 is MGHDK and CDR2 is SYGVNS. This CDR3 spans 17 amino acids. CDR3 residues: CASRAPGAGAIFEKLFF. The CDR3 coding sequence is TGTGCCAGCAGAGCTCCCGGGGCAGGGGCGATATTTGAAAAACTGTTTTTT.

The J gene is TRBJ1-4, the V gene TRBV4-2; the D gene is possibly TRBD1 (6 bases). The CDR3 is 16 residues long. Trimming pared 3 bases from V and 2 bases from J, leaving 13 bases between. Germline V CDR1 and CDR2: LGHNA, YNFKEQ. CDR3 loop: CASSQGPGHTNEKLFF. The DNA for the CDR3 is TGTGCCAGCAGCCAGGGCCCGGGACACACTAATGAAAAACTGTTTTTT.

This chain uses TRBV12-3 or TRBV12-4 with TRBJ2-5; 7 positions agree with TRBD1. V gave up 6 bases and J gave up 5 bases; unmatched junction bases: 3. The CDR3 length is 12 residues. CDR3 protein: CASRTGDETQYF. CDR3 DNA: TGTGCCAGCAGAACAGGGGACGAGACCCAGTACTTC.

The chain links TRBV18 to TRBJ1-1; D is possibly TRBD1 (5 bases). Germline V gene lookup returns CDR1 KGHSH and CDR2 LQKENI. This CDR3 has 13 residues. Trimming shortened V by 11 bases and J by 2 bases, and 15 bases separated the two germline ends. CDR3 DNA: TGTGCCGCCGCCCCAGGGCTCAACACTGAAGCTTTCTTT. Its translation: CAAAPGLNTEAFF.

The chain is built from TRBV9 and TRBJ2-1; 7 nucleotides match TRBD1. Per germline, CDR1 SGDLS and CDR2 YYNGEE. The CDR3 runs 15 residues. V dropped 1 base and J dropped 9; count of bases not matched to a gene: 10. The CDR3 DNA sequence: TGTGCCAGCAGCGTAAGCCGCAGGGGGAAAGGTGAGCAGTTCTTC. Residues: CASSVSRRGKGEQFF.

The gene calls are TRBV5-1 and TRBJ2-2; 9 bases line up with TRBD1. In germline, CDR1 is SGHRS, CDR2 YFSETQ. The CDR3 totals 14 residues. V was pared by 5 bases and J by 5 bases, with 4 bases of the junction left unmatched. As DNA, the CDR3 is TGCGCCAGCAGTGAGGGGACAGGGACCGGGGAGCTGTTTTTT. Protein product: CASSEGTGTGELFF.

This sequence joins TRBV18 and TRBJ2-1, with 10 bases identical to TRBD2. Trimming cost V 2 bases and J 6 bases; bases outside gene matches: 7. CDR1 KGHSH and CDR2 LQKENI come from the germline V gene. The CDR3 covers 16 residues. CDR3 sequence: CASSPALAGEVNEQFF. The DNA for the CDR3 is TGTGCCAGCTCACCAGCTCTAGCGGGAGAGGTCAATGAGCAGTTCTTC.

The rearrangement joins TRBV5-6 to TRBJ2-1, with 10 bases matching TRBD1. The CDR3 has 15 amino acids. With V trimmed by 4 bases and J by 8 bases, 9 bases remained unmatched. Per the germline V gene, CDR1 is SGHDT and CDR2 is YYEEEE. As DNA, the CDR3 is TGTGCCAGCAGCAGTTTGTGGGACAGGGGTGATGAGCAGTTCTTC. Residues: CASSSLWDRGDEQFF.

The J gene is TRBJ2-3, the V gene TRBV4-3, with TRBD2 identical over 14 bases. Germline V CDR1 and CDR2: LGHNA, YSLEER. Losses at the gene ends were 1 base for V and 10 bases for J; bases not matched to a gene: 7. This CDR3 has 16 amino acids. The CDR3 protein is CASSQAGTSGRFPQYF. The CDR3 DNA reads TGCGCCAGCAGCCAAGCCGGGACTAGCGGGAGATTTCCGCAGTATTTT.

V gene TRBV10-2 combines with J gene TRBJ2-7; D is undetermined. Germline CDR1 reads WSHSY; CDR2 reads SAAADI. The CDR3 runs to 14 residues. V gave up 6 bases and J gave up 0 bases, with 12 bases separating them. This CDR3 is CASRKMRSSYEQYF. DNA of the CDR3: TGCGCCAGCAGGAAAATGCGAAGCTCCTACGAGCAGTACTTC.

The chain combines TRBV7-6 with TRBJ1-3; 7 bases are shared with TRBD1. Germline trimming cut 5 bases from V and 2 bases from J; bases unmatched to any gene: 6. CDR1 and CDR2 (germline): SGHVS, FNYEAQ. This CDR3 has 15 residues. The CDR3 reads CASSPRQGPGNTIYF. The CDR3 DNA sequence: TGTGCCAGCAGCCCCCGACAGGGTCCTGGAAACACCATATATTTT.

The chain is built from TRBV5-5 and TRBJ1-5; weak D call: TRBD1 (6 bases). Trimming removed 0 bases from V and 6 bases from J, with 13 bases in between. Per the germline V gene, CDR1 is SGHKS and CDR2 is YYEKEE (reference sequence). The CDR3 extends over 15 amino acids. DNA of the CDR3: TGTGCCAGCAGCTTGGTAGGCTCAGGGGTTCAGCCCCAGCATTTT. The encoded protein is CASSLVGSGVQPQHF.

CDR3 sequence reads: CASSIGGSSYEQYF. The CDR3 nucleotides are TGTGCCAGCAGCATCGGGGGATCCTCCTACGAGCAGTACTTC. This chain joins TRBV21-1 and TRBJ2-7; the DNA was not used to check the table's D call, TRBD2. TRBV21-1 is designated a pseudogene. The CDR3 totals 14 residues.

V usage is TRBV29-1 and J usage is TRBJ2-2; 9 bases fit TRBD1. The CDR3 runs to 13 residues. J was trimmed by 6 bases and V by 4 bases; bases with no gene match: 3. CDR1 SQVTM and CDR2 ANQGSEA come from the germline V gene. The DNA of the CDR3 is TGCAGCGTTGTGACAGGGGGTCCCGGGGAGCTGTTTTTT. It specifies CSVVTGGPGELFF.

The chain is built from TRBV11-3 and TRBJ2-2, with D possibly TRBD2 on 6 matching bases. V dropped 5 bases and J dropped 0 bases, with 16 bases sitting between them. Per germline, CDR1 SGHNT and CDR2 YENEEA. The CDR3 runs 17 residues. CDR3 loop: CASSRLVGLTNTGELFF. CDR3 nucleotides: TGTGCCAGCAGCCGCCTGGTGGGACTTACGAACACCGGGGAGCTGTTTTTT.

As DNA, the CDR3 is TGTGCCATCAGTGCAGGGGGCGCTGGAAACACCATATATTTT. Protein product: CAISAGGAGNTIYF. V usage is TRBV10-3 and J usage is TRBJ1-3; 8 nucleotides align to TRBD1. The CDR3 sequence is 14 residues long. Unmatched junction bases numbered 1, after V lost 4 bases and J lost 2 bases. Germline V CDR1 and CDR2: ENHRY, SYGVKD.

About this clone itself: Other DNA sequences in this specimen translate into the identical CDR3. The V gene is TRBV7-9, the J gene TRBJ2-1, with D possibly matching TRBD1 (6 bases). The CDR3 contains 15 residues. CDR1 is SEHNR and CDR2 is FQNEAQ in the germline V gene (reference sequence). Trimming took 2 bases from V and 0 from J, leaving 8 bases between them. CDR3 bases: TGTGCCAGCAGCTTAAGGGGGAGCTCCTACAATGAGCAGTTCTTC. Protein product: CASSLRGSSYNEQFF.

Remarks on this clone: Other DNA sequences in this specimen translate into the identical CDR3. The V and J genes are TRBV5-4 and TRBJ2-5; 8 positions match TRBD1. This CDR3 is built from 13 residues. J was trimmed by 5 bases and V by 2 bases; bases with no gene match: 2. CDR1 SGHNT and CDR2 YYREEE come from the germline V gene (reference sequence). The CDR3 bases are TGTGCCAGCAGCTTCCCAGGGGGCGAGACCCAGTACTTC. Encoded protein: CASSFPGGETQYF.